This T cell receptor beta chain comes out of a study of T cell responses to AZD1222 COVID-19 vaccine. Study observations and caveats: Spike-specific TCR breadth and depth were elevated following two AZD1222 doses. Reportedly, nearly half of unique spike TCRs recognized epitopes outside B.1.351/B.1.1.7 mutations.

Second doses were pooled across both intervals (about 4 or about 12 weeks). As concerns this clone: Its specificity is unknown.

The assay was immunoSEQ multiplex PCR, and TCRdb's table has in-frame clones only and misses some. The sample carries about 200,000 clones, approximately 90% recorded once. CDR3 length equals 16 residues. The V and J ends lost 4 bases and 1 base, in that order; junction bases with no gene match: 5. Per germline, CDR1 SGHDN and CDR2 FVKESK. The sequenced sample was peripheral blood, obtained 28 days after the second AZD1222 dose. The chain joins TRBV14 to TRBJ2-5; the match to TRBD2 covers 11 bases. This TCR derives from an adult who received the AZD1222 COVID-19 vaccine. CDR3 amino acids: CASSPIAGGGQETQYF. As DNA, the CDR3 is TGTGCCAGCAGCCCTATAGCGGGAGGGGGCCAAGAGACCCAGTACTTC.